The 17 T cell receptor beta chains presented below share a single source sample, sequenced in a study of Ad26.COV2.S vaccination and SARS-CoV-2 variants (dated by TCRdb to the early 2020s). The treatment or condition label of this sample denotes: approximately 18 received Ad26.COV2.S at low or high dose, single or two shots; five or six received placebo; per-sample allocation not given. Repertoires of vaccine and placebo recipients were sequenced from samples taken on day 63 after the first injection. Libraries were made using the immunoSEQ multiplex PCR assay. The table was pulled from immuneACCESS by TCRdb, which kept in-frame rearrangements only. Such tables lose some clones; where checked, under half of the loss comes from unresolved V genes, and the rest has no known cause. The sample table contains about 680,000 clones; only one count was recorded for approximately 88% of them. The ten largest clones capture about 1.5% of the sample.

This sample comprised peripheral blood, obtained in a trial of Ad26.COV2.S vaccine versus placebo. The receptors shown here come from a person between 18 and 65 years old who received the Ad26.COV2.S COVID-19 vaccine or a placebo.

The CDR3 reads CSARRGIGYTF. CDR3 DNA sequence: TGCAGTGCGCGCAGGGGTATTGGCTACACCTTC. The rearrangement uses TRBV20-1 and TRBJ1-2, with D maybe TRBD1 (6 bases). Trimming cost V 6 bases and J 7 bases, with 12 bases left between them. CDR1 is DFQATT and CDR2 is SNEGSKA in the germline V gene (reference sequence). The CDR3 is 11 residues long.

This clone appeared a single time. J is TRBJ2-2 and V is TRBV15, with TRBD1 matching over 7 bases. The CDR3 contains 15 residues. From germline, CDR1 is LNHNV and CDR2 YYDKDF (reference sequence). V gave up 1 base and J gave up 4 bases; unmatched junction bases: 3. The CDR3 protein is CATSRARGPTGELFF. Here the CDR3 DNA reads TGTGCCACCAGCAGAGCTAGGGGGCCCACCGGGGAGCTGTTTTTT.

The chain joins TRBV19 to TRBJ2-7; 7 bases match TRBD2. V was pared by 1 base and J by 3 bases, with 12 bases of the junction left unmatched. The CDR3 contains 17 residues. Per germline, CDR1 LNHDA and CDR2 SQIVND (reference sequence). CDR3 in DNA: TGTGCCAGTAGTATAGGTACAGGTGGGAGGGGACTCTACGAGCAGTACTTC. Protein product: CASSIGTGGRGLYEQYF.

The rearrangement uses TRBV6-5 and TRBJ2-2; 8 positions match TRBD1. The CDR3 length is 12 residues. Germline CDR1 is MNHEY and CDR2 is SVGAGI. The junction had 2 bases not matched to a gene; V was cut back by 6 bases and J by 8 bases. The CDR3, as DNA: TGTGCCAGCAGCAGGGGGCAGGGGGAGCTGTTTTTT. Amino acids: CASSRGQGELFF.

The V gene is TRBV5-1, the J gene TRBJ2-1; maybe TRBD1 (5 bases). Germline values: CDR1 SGHRS, CDR2 YFSETQ. This CDR3 contains 13 residues. V lost 0 bases and J 7 bases, leaving 8 bases between the germline ends. In nucleotides, the CDR3 is TGCGCCAGCAGCTTGGAAAGGGGAAATGAGCAGTTCTTC. Its translation: CASSLERGNEQFF.

Here the CDR3 DNA reads TGTGCCAGCAGCCAAGGAAGCCACACTAGCGGGAGAAAAGAGACCCAGTACTTC. It codes for CASSQGSHTSGRKETQYF. The chain joins TRBV3-1 (or the pseudogene TRBV3-2) to TRBJ2-5; 11 bases are a match to TRBD2. Trimming cost V 1 base and J 3 bases; bases outside gene matches: 10. From germline, CDR1 is LGHDT and CDR2 YNNKEL (reference sequence). The CDR3 is 18 residues long.

This clone was picked up one time. The chain carries TRBV9 and TRBJ2-1; tentatively, D is TRBD1 (6 bases). The V gene lost 0 bases and the J gene lost 7 bases, with 14 bases spanning the gap. The CDR3 consists of 15 residues. Germline V lookup: CDR1 SGDLS, CDR2 YYNGEE. CDR3 bases: TGTGCCAGCAGCGTAGGGGGGCTAGCAGGGAATGAGCAGTTCTTC. This encodes CASSVGGLAGNEQFF.

The CDR3 DNA is TGTGCCAGCAGCTCACAGGAGAATCAGCCCCAGCATTTT. Translated: CASSSQENQPQHF. This chain connects TRBV7-2 to TRBJ1-5, with D maybe TRBD1 (5 bases). Germline CDR1 SGHTA, CDR2 FQGNSA. The CDR3 is 13 amino acids. Trimming left V 4 bases short and J 4 bases short, with 8 bases between.

The genes are TRBV5-1 and TRBJ2-1; D ambiguous. The CDR3 covers 13 residues. Trimming took off 0 bases at V and 8 bases at J, with 9 bases between the two ends. Germline values: CDR1 SGHRS, CDR2 YFSETQ. CDR3 sequence (DNA): TGCGCCAGCAGCTTGGGTCAGCAGGATGAGCAGTTCTTC. Encoded protein: CASSLGQQDEQFF. The full variable domain, its missing parts supplied by reference TRBV5-1 and TRBJ2-1, is KAGVTQTPRYLIKTRGQQVTLSCSPISGHRSVSWYQQTPGQGLQFLFEYFSETQRNKGNFPGRFSGRQFSNSRSEMNVSTLELGDSALYLCASSLGQQDEQFFGPGTRLTVL.

The chain employs TRBV28 and TRBJ1-2, with 8 bases fitting TRBD1. Germline CDR1 is MDHEN and CDR2 is SYDVKM. The CDR3 length is 11 residues. The J segment lost 8 bases and the V segment lost 5 bases, leaving 1 base of the junction unmatched. CDR3 DNA: TGTGCCAGCAGTGGACAGGGAGGCTACACCTTC. It is translated as CASSGQGGYTF.

V usage is TRBV19 and J usage is TRBJ2-2, with D perhaps assigned TRBD1 or TRBD2 (5 bases each). Trimming shortened V by 10 bases and J by 7 bases, and 19 bases separated the two germline ends. The CDR3 extends over 14 amino acids. The germline gives CDR1 LNHDA, CDR2 SQIVND (reference sequence). Here the CDR3 DNA reads TGTGCCACCCGATTGGGGGAACCGGTCGGGGAGCTGTTTTTT. Residues: CATRLGEPVGELFF.

The chain joins TRBV6-1 to TRBJ1-2, with D hard to call. V gave up 2 bases and J gave up 9 bases, with 13 bases separating them. Germline CDR1 is MNHNS and CDR2 is SASEGT. The CDR3 runs to 13 residues. CDR3 DNA: TGTGCCAGCAGTGAATTAGGGAAGCCGCGCTACACCTTC. It is translated as CASSELGKPRYTF.

The rearrangement joins TRBV2 to TRBJ2-7, with TRBD1 as a possible D gene (5 bases). Germline loops: CDR1 SNHLY, CDR2 FYNNEI. The length of the CDR3 is 13 residues. The ends were cut back, 6 bases at V and 0 bases at J, with 9 bases in the middle. CDR3 DNA sequence: TGTGCCAGCAGGCGGCAGGGCTCCTACGAGCAGTACTTC. Its protein is CASRRQGSYEQYF.

CDR3 nucleotides: TGTGCCAGTACCTACTACAGGGGGCGCCCCGGGGAGCTGTTTTTT. It is translated as CASTYYRGRPGELFF. This sequence joins TRBV19 and TRBJ2-2; 9 bases are a match to TRBD1. Germline CDR1 reads LNHDA; CDR2 reads SQIVND (reference sequence). The trim removed 7 bases at V and 6 bases at J, leaving 9 bases unmatched. The CDR3 has 15 residues.

V is TRBV19 and J is TRBJ1-2; the D gene is possibly TRBD1 (6 bases). The CDR3 sequence is 17 residues long. The ends were cut back, 0 bases at V and 0 bases at J, with 14 bases in the middle. Germline CDR1 LNHDA, CDR2 SQIVND (reference sequence). The CDR3 here is CASSIDLAPGANYGYTF. The CDR3 DNA is TGTGCCAGTAGTATAGATCTGGCTCCAGGGGCTAACTATGGCTACACCTTC.

This chain connects TRBV7-9 to TRBJ1-1; 7 bases are shared with TRBD1. The V gene's germline CDR1 is SEHNR and CDR2 FQNEAQ (reference sequence). CDR3 length equals 15 residues. Unmatched junction bases numbered 10, after V lost 5 bases and J lost 4 bases. The DNA for the CDR3 is TGTGCCAGCAGCCCCACGACAGGGTACGGCACTGAAGCTTTCTTT. It encodes CASSPTTGYGTEAFF. The whole variable domain, remainder taken from reference TRBV7-9 and TRBJ1-1, is DTGVSQNPRHKITKRGQNVTFRCDPISEHNRLYWYRQTLGQGPEFLTYFQNEAQLEKSRLLSDRFSAERPKGSFSTLEIQRTEQGDSAMYLCASSPTTGYGTEAFFGQGTRLTVV.

V is TRBV7-8 and J is TRBJ1-1, with D tentatively TRBD1 (5 bases). Germline V gene data show CDR1 as SGHVS and CDR2 as FQNEAQ. The V and J ends lost 2 bases and 5 bases respectively, with 12 bases between them. The CDR3 sequence is 14 residues long. CDR3 loop: CASSLSGGVTEAFF. CDR3 in DNA: TGTGCCAGCAGCTTATCTGGGGGGGTTACTGAAGCTTTCTTT.